This TCR beta chain was recorded in a study of cytomegalovirus exposure and HLA in healthy donors. Primers: 60 Vbeta forward and 13 Jbeta reverse. The data were produced by immunoSEQ multiplex PCR, yet TCRdb's version contains in-frame clones alone and is incomplete. The sample lists some 130,000 clones; roughly 77% were seen once. The CDR3 spans 14 residues. The germline V gene encodes CDR1 GTSNPN and CDR2 SVGIG (reference sequence). V lost 3 bases, J lost 0 bases, and 12 bases lay in between. Sequencing input: PBMCs. The TCR originated in a man under 40 in good health. The chain recombines TRBV30 with TRBJ2-7; D is possibly TRBD1 (5 bases). The CDR3 here is CAWRDTQFSYEQYF. The CDR3 DNA sequence: TGTGCCTGGAGGGACACACAGTTCTCCTACGAGCAGTACTTC.